The clone carrying this TCR beta chain was observed once. Antigen unknown. The data were taken from a study of beta chain features in type 1 diabetes. Overall study context: Patients looked much like healthy donors when it came to age, gender and cell yields. Regarding the study as a whole: When Type 1 diabetes patients were examined, their TCRB CDR3s proved moderately but significantly shorter in all four CD4+ subsets. PCR may have favored shorter templates equally in patients and controls. Fewer junction insertions and more nucleotide deletions appeared in type 1 diabetes patients.

Since all of the isolated RNA was reverse transcribed, expressed TCRB transcripts were what got sequenced. There were some 3.6 million reads on average in the naive, central memory and regulatory T cell samples. Clones were sequenced by immunoSEQ multiplex PCR, and TCRdb holds only the in-frame ones, with some missing. Among some 330,000 clones listed, 10% to 15% were seen once. This CDR3 spans 18 amino acids. Trimming removed 0 bases from V and 6 bases from J; junction bases left unmatched: 13. The germline V gene has CDR1 SGHRS and CDR2 YFSETQ. This clonotype was obtained from a woman aged 18-35 years with type 1 diabetes. The sample was naive CD4+ T cells from blood. This chain joins TRBV5-1 and TRBJ2-2; 8 nucleotides match TRBD1. CDR3 sequence (DNA): TGCGCCAGCAGCTTGGCAACAGGGGGTCGGGAAATTGCCGGGGAGCTGTTTTTT. It translates to CASSLATGGREIAGELFF.